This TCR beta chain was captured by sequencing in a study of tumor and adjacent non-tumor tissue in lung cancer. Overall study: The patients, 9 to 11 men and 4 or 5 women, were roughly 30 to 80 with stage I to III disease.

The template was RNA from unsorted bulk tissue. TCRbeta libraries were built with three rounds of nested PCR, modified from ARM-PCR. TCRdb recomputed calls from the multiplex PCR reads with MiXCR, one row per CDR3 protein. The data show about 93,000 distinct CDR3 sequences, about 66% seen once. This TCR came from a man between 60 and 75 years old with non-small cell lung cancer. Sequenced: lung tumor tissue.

In nucleotides, the CDR3 is TGTGCCAGCAGCCAAGTGTGCTCTGGAAGCACGATATATTTT. It yields the protein CASSQVCSGSTIYF. The chain employs TRBV4-2 and TRBJ1-3; no firm D call. The germline V and J ends were trimmed by 1 base and 13 bases, with 17 bases remaining between them. This CDR3 has 14 amino acids. The germline gives CDR1 LGHNA, CDR2 YNFKEQ.